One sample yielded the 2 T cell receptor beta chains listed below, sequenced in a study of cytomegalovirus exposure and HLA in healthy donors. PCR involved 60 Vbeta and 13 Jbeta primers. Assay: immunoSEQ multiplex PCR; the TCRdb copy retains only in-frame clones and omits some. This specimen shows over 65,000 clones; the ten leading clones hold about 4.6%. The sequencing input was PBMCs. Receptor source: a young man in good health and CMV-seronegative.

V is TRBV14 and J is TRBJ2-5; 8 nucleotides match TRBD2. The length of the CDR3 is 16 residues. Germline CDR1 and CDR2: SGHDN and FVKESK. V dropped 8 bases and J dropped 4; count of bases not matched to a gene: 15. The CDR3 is CASPPIPGGRRETQYF. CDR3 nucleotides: TGTGCCAGCCCCCCTATCCCCGGCGGGAGGAGAGAGACCCAGTACTTC.

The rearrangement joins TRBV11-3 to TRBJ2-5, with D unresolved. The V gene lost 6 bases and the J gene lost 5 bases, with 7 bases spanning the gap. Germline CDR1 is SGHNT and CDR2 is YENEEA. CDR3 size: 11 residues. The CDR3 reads CASRSVETQYF. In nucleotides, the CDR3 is TGTGCCAGCAGGTCGGTGGAGACCCAGTACTTC.